A selection of T cell receptor beta chains follows, all from one sample in a study of neurological immune-mediated disorders. In TCRdb, the 5' RACE reads were re-called with MiXCR into one record per CDR3 protein. This sample has about 21,000 distinct CDR3 sequences, with around 15% found just once. Sequenced: CD8+ T cells from blood. These TCRs come from a woman aged 18-29 years with multiple sclerosis. Each CDR3 is given with its conserved first and last residue. D genes are given only for firm matches. Size tells how often a clone was seen (once, few, many) or the class of an expanded clone, and some rows leave it out.

CDR3 protein	CDR3 DNA	V gene	J gene	clone size	D gene
CASSLRLAGGELFF	TGCGCCAGCAGCTTGCGACTAGCGGGCGGGGAGCTGTTTTTT	TRBV5-1	TRBJ2-2	many	TRBD2
CASRQGFDEQFF	TGTGCCAGCAGACAGGGGTTTGACGAGCAGTTCTTC	TRBV11-3	TRBJ2-1	NA	TRBD1
CASRRGQGATGELFF	TGTGCCAGCAGAAGGGGACAGGGAGCAACCGGGGAGCTGTTTTTT	TRBV5-4	TRBJ2-2	many	TRBD1
CAISGDRYNEQFF	TGTGCCATCAGTGGGGACCGTTACAATGAGCAGTTCTTC	TRBV10-3	TRBJ2-1	large	NA
CASSVRNNYGYTF	TGTGCCAGCAGCGTCCGGAATAACTATGGCTACACCTTC	TRBV7-8	TRBJ1-2	many	NA
CSVEWGGDRNEKLFF	TGCAGCGTTGAATGGGGGGGGGACCGAAATGAAAAACTGTTTTTT	TRBV29-1	TRBJ1-4	many	NA
CASSHISTRGEKLFF	TGCGCCAGCAGCCACATCTCTACCCGGGGTGAAAAACTGTTTTTT	TRBV4-1	TRBJ1-4	many	NA
CSVETRAGGYTF	TGCAGCGTTGAAACTCGGGCGGGTGGCTACACCTTC	TRBV29-1	TRBJ1-2	many	NA
CAATQGAQETQYF	TGTGCCGCAACACAGGGGGCCCAAGAGACCCAGTACTTC	TRBV15	TRBJ2-5	many	TRBD1
CASSLQVGQGPSFSGNTIYF	TGTGCCAGCAGTCTCCAAGTAGGACAGGGCCCAAGTTTCTCTGGAAACACCATATATTTT	TRBV12-3/TRBV12-4	TRBJ1-3	many	TRBD1
CASSELGSYEQYF	TGTGCCAGCAGTGAACTGGGCTCCTACGAGCAGTACTTC	TRBV2	TRBJ2-7	many	NA
CASSSQGHFMEQFF	TGTGCCAGCAGTTCTCAGGGGCATTTTATGGAGCAGTTCTTC	TRBV27	TRBJ2-1	many	NA
CASSLRQNTDTQYF	TGCGCCAGCAGCTTGAGGCAGAACACAGATACGCAGTATTTT	TRBV5-1	TRBJ2-3	many	NA
CASSLASGTGVAEAFF	TGTGCCAGCAGCTTAGCTAGCGGGACAGGGGTCGCTGAAGCTTTCTTT	TRBV7-2	TRBJ1-1	many	TRBD1
CASTPYFGRADEKLFF	TGTGCCAGCACCCCCTACTTCGGCAGGGCGGATGAAAAACTGTTTTTT	TRBV6-5	TRBJ1-4	few	NA
CASSLGDRPQETQYF	TGTGCCAGCAGCTTGGGTGACAGGCCCCAAGAGACCCAGTACTTC	TRBV5-5	TRBJ2-5	NA	NA
CASSPGGAAKNIQYF	TGTGCCAGCAGCCCCGGCGGCGCCGCCAAAAACATTCAGTACTTC	TRBV9	TRBJ2-4	many	NA
CATSISSGRDGNEQFF	TGTGCCACCAGCATCTCTAGCGGGAGGGACGGGAATGAGCAGTTCTTC	TRBV15	TRBJ2-1	many	TRBD2
CASGRDRGPGANVLTF	TGTGCCAGCGGCCGGGACAGGGGGCCGGGGGCCAACGTCCTGACTTTC	TRBV28	TRBJ2-6	many	TRBD1
CSARSGVITEAFF	TGCAGTGCTAGATCAGGGGTTATCACTGAAGCTTTCTTT	TRBV20-1	TRBJ1-1	NA	NA
CASSSNRVENTGELFF	TGTGCCAGCAGTTCCAACAGGGTGGAGAACACCGGGGAGCTGTTTTTT	TRBV12-3/TRBV12-4	TRBJ2-2	many	NA
CASSPAASGRANEQFF	TGTGCCAGCAGTCCCGCGGCTAGCGGGAGGGCCAATGAGCAGTTCTTC	TRBV27	TRBJ2-1	many	TRBD2
CASSLKNVVTTEAFF	TGTGCCAGCAGCCTAAAAAACGTCGTGACCACTGAAGCTTTCTTT	TRBV7-8	TRBJ1-1	many	NA
CASRGITDTQYF	TGTGCCAGCCGCGGGATAACAGATACGCAGTATTTT	TRBV7-9	TRBJ2-3	many	NA
CASSSNSWGYTF	TGTGCCAGCAGTTCGAACTCGTGGGGCTACACCTTC	TRBV6-2/TRBV6-3	TRBJ1-2	NA	NA
CASSLTSGTGEFRRGYEQYF	TGTGCCAGCAGCTTGACTTCCGGGACAGGGGAGTTTCGGAGGGGCTACGAGCAGTACTTC	TRBV11-2	TRBJ2-7	many	TRBD1
CASSRGGDTDTQYF	TGTGCCAGCAGCCGGGGGGGCGACACAGATACGCAGTATTTT	TRBV3-1	TRBJ2-3	medium-sized	NA
CASSFYAGGTGELFF	TGTGCCAGCAGTTTCTACGCGGGGGGCACCGGGGAGCTGTTTTTT	TRBV27	TRBJ2-2	many	TRBD2
CASSSRAFNEAFF	TGTGCCAGCAGTTCGCGCGCCTTTAACGAAGCTTTCTTT	TRBV6-5	TRBJ1-1	many	NA
CASGGDTSYEQYF	TGTGCCAGCGGCGGGGACACATCCTACGAGCAGTACTTC	TRBV11-2	TRBJ2-7	many	NA
CASSVGGFGNAGAEAFF	TGTGCCAGCAGCGTAGGGGGCTTTGGGAATGCGGGGGCCGAAGCTTTCTTT	TRBV9	TRBJ1-1	many	NA
CSGPQGRMNTEAFF	TGCAGTGGCCCTCAGGGGAGGATGAACACTGAAGCTTTCTTT	TRBV20-1	TRBJ1-1	many	NA
CASSLFVNQETQYF	TGTGCCAGCAGTTTGTTTGTGAACCAAGAGACCCAGTACTTC	TRBV28	TRBJ2-5	medium-sized	NA
CASSSGLAGDNNEQFF	TGTGCCAGCAGCTCGGGACTAGCGGGAGACAACAATGAGCAGTTCTTC	TRBV7-8	TRBJ2-1	many	TRBD2
CASSGQGQGKENYGYTF	TGTGCCAGCAGTGGGCAAGGACAGGGCAAGGAAAACTATGGCTACACCTTC	TRBV25-1	TRBJ1-2	NA	TRBD1
CASSQGRGGSYNEQFF	TGTGCCAGCAGCCAAGGCAGAGGGGGTTCCTACAATGAGCAGTTCTTC	TRBV3-1	TRBJ2-1	many	NA
CASSDIRDYATQYF	TGTGCCAGCAGTGACATCAGGGACTACGCGACCCAGTACTTC	TRBV25-1	TRBJ2-5	many	TRBD2
CASSPTGGRKTQYF	TGTGCCAGCAGTCCTACAGGGGGAAGGAAGACCCAGTACTTC	TRBV6-5	TRBJ2-5	many	TRBD1
CAINNRGSEAFF	TGTGCCATCAACAACAGGGGGTCTGAAGCTTTCTTT	TRBV10-3	TRBJ1-1	NA	TRBD1
CASSKWEGNTEAFF	TGTGCCAGCAGCAAATGGGAGGGGAACACTGAAGCTTTCTTT	TRBV6-2/TRBV6-3	TRBJ1-1	many	NA
CASSHRTGEDETQYF	TGTGCCAGCAGCCATAGGACGGGAGAGGATGAGACCCAGTACTTC	TRBV7-8	TRBJ2-5	many	NA